These 23 T cell receptor beta chains came from one sample sequenced in a study of shared clonotypes between healthy human individuals. The data were produced by immunoSEQ multiplex PCR, yet TCRdb's version contains in-frame clones alone and is incomplete. Here the sample spans some 1,600,000 clones, roughly 98% being singletons. The specimen sequenced was naive CD4+ T cells sorted from blood. Subset denoted: CD45RA+ positively selected. These receptors all stem from a young man in good health.

The chain has TRBV7-9 and TRBJ2-2; D is unclear. V was shortened by 4 bases and J by 7 bases, with 10 bases between the two germline ends. CDR3 size: 13 residues. Germline lookup yields CDR1 SEHNR and CDR2 FQNEAQ (reference sequence). The CDR3 reads CASSSTIFGELFF. CDR3 DNA sequence: TGTGCCAGCAGCTCGACAATATTCGGGGAGCTGTTTTTT.

This chain links TRBV19 with TRBJ1-5; D is unresolved. CDR3 size: 14 residues. The V end lost 6 bases, the J end lost 0 bases, and 9 bases lay between the germline ends. Germline V lookup: CDR1 LNHDA, CDR2 SQIVND (reference sequence). The CDR3 coding sequence is TGTGCCAGTAGACCGGCCAGTAGCAATCAGCCCCAGCATTTT. Encoded protein: CASRPASSNQPQHF.

As concerns this clone: Relative to the germline gene, one junction end is altered; a read error may explain this. The chain links TRBV29-1 to TRBJ2-1; 10 bases match TRBD2. This CDR3 is 15 amino acids long. Germline V gene data show CDR1 as SQVTM and CDR2 as ANQGSEA. In DNA, the CDR3 is TGCAGCGTCGAAGGGACTAGCGACGACTACAATGAGCAGTTCTTC. Its translation: CSVEGTSDDYNEQFF.

This chain uses TRBV4-3 with TRBJ1-3; D call uncertain. The V gene's germline CDR1 is LGHNA and CDR2 YSLEER. Trimming removed 2 bases from V and 4 bases from J, with 18 bases in between. The CDR3 has 17 residues. The CDR3 here is CASSQMISGANGNTIYF. The CDR3 region has the DNA TGCGCCAGCAGCCAAATGATCTCAGGAGCGAACGGAAACACCATATATTTT.

The gene calls are TRBV29-1 and TRBJ2-5; weak D call: TRBD1 (5 bases). With 2 bases removed from V and 5 bases from J, the gap between germline ends came to 15 bases. Germline V gives CDR1 SQVTM, CDR2 ANQGSEA. There are 14 residues in the CDR3. CDR3 nucleotides: TGCAGCGTTGAAATGTCAGGGTCTGGGGAGACCCAGTACTTC. As protein: CSVEMSGSGETQYF.

The chain joins TRBV28 to TRBJ2-7, with a tentative D call TRBD1 (6 bases). Trimming shortened V by 3 bases and J by 3 bases, and 12 bases separated the two germline ends. The CDR3 is made up of 14 amino acids. In germline, CDR1 is MDHEN, CDR2 SYDVKM. The CDR3, as DNA: TGTGCCAGCAGTTTGGGGACAAAACGCTACGAGCAGTACTTC. It codes for CASSLGTKRYEQYF.

The rearrangement links TRBV30 to TRBJ2-3; weak D call: TRBD2 (5 bases). V lost 4 bases to trimming and J lost 1 base, with 12 bases between them. The CDR3 totals 14 residues. CDR1 is GTSNPN, CDR2 SVGIG, per germline (reference sequence). The DNA of the CDR3 is TGTGCCTGGATTCCCGACTATGGCACAGATACGCAGTATTTT. Encoded protein: CAWIPDYGTDTQYF. The full variable domain, completed using reference TRBV30 and TRBJ2-3, is SQTIHQWPATLVQPVGSPLSLECTVEGTSNPNLYWYRQAAGRGLQLLFYSVGIGQISSEVPQNLSASRPQDRQFILSSKKLLLSDSGFYLCAWIPDYGTDTQYFGPGTRLTVL.

The CDR3 loop reads CASSLSSHSGNTIYF. The CDR3 DNA follows: TGTGCCAGCAGCTTAAGTAGCCACTCTGGAAACACCATATATTTT. V usage is TRBV7-6 and J usage is TRBJ1-3; no reliable D call. Looked up from germline, CDR1 is SGHVS and CDR2 is FNYEAQ. Trimming took 2 bases from V and 0 from J, leaving 8 bases between them. This CDR3 is built from 15 residues.

V usage is TRBV2 and J usage is TRBJ2-5; a weak D match, TRBD2 (6 bases). The germline V gene encodes CDR1 SNHLY and CDR2 FYNNEI. The V end was cut by 0 bases, the J end by 7 bases, with 6 bases between. The CDR3 has 12 amino acids. Written as DNA, the CDR3 is TGTGCCAGCAGTGAAGCGCGGGGGACCCAGTACTTC. Translating gives CASSEARGTQYF.

This chain joins TRBV19 and TRBJ2-3; perhaps TRBD1 as D (5 bases). The germline V and J ends were trimmed by 10 bases and 4 bases, with 24 bases remaining between them. The CDR3 has 16 residues. Per germline, CDR1 LNHDA and CDR2 SQIVND (reference sequence). CDR3 loop: CATRLRDRSFSDTQYF. CDR3 sequence (DNA): TGTGCCACTCGGCTCCGCGACAGAAGTTTTTCAGATACGCAGTATTTT.

This sequence joins TRBV6-4 and TRBJ2-2; no clear D. Trimming took 2 bases from V and 4 from J, leaving 5 bases between them. In germline, CDR1 is MRHNA, CDR2 SNTAGT. The CDR3 is 13 amino acids. CDR3 nucleotides: TGTGCCAGCAGTGACCTTGGCACCGGGGAGCTGTTTTTT. Its translation is CASSDLGTGELFF.

The J gene is TRBJ2-3, the V gene TRBV4-1; D may match TRBD1 or TRBD2 (5 bases each). V lost 0 bases and J lost 8, with 12 bases in between. The length of the CDR3 is 14 residues. The germline gives CDR1 MGHRA, CDR2 YSYEKL. The CDR3 sequence is CASSQDPARGTQYF. Written as DNA, the CDR3 is TGCGCCAGCAGCCAAGATCCGGCGAGGGGTACGCAGTATTTT.

The V call is TRBV5-1, the J call TRBJ2-3; 14 bases fit TRBD2. Germline lookup yields CDR1 SGHRS and CDR2 YFSETQ. This CDR3 spans 17 amino acids. Trimming at V came to 3 bases and at J to 1 base, leaving 4 bases not matched to a gene. CDR3 residues: CASSSGLAGVGTDTQYF. CDR3 in DNA: TGCGCCAGCAGCTCGGGACTAGCGGGAGTTGGCACAGATACGCAGTATTTT.

The rearrangement links TRBV20-1 to TRBJ2-5, with unresolved D. This CDR3 comprises 11 residues. Trimming removed 2 bases at V and 4 bases at J, with 5 bases between. The germline V gene has CDR1 DFQATT and CDR2 SNEGSKA (reference sequence). CDR3 in DNA: TGCAGTGCTAGACTGACAGAGACCCAGTACTTC. This codes for CSARLTETQYF.

This rearrangement joins TRBV18 to TRBJ1-3; D remains ambiguous. The CDR3 sequence is 15 residues long. Germline loops: CDR1 KGHSH, CDR2 LQKENI. V was shortened by 2 bases and J by 2 bases, with 10 bases between the two germline ends. CDR3 bases: TGTGCCAGCTCACCAAATGTTGTCCCTGGAAACACCATATATTTT. Its protein product is CASSPNVVPGNTIYF.

For the CDR3, the DNA is TGTGCTATCCGGGCAGATACGCAGTATTTT. It is translated as CAIRADTQYF. V usage is TRBV7-7 and J usage is TRBJ2-3; D unclear. Germline V gene data show CDR1 as SSHAT and CDR2 as FNYEAQ (reference sequence). CDR3 length: 10 residues.

The chain employs TRBV29-1 and TRBJ2-7; maybe TRBD1 (7 bases). CDR3 length equals 14 residues. Per the germline V gene, CDR1 is SQVTM and CDR2 is ANQGSEA. CDR3 loop: CNATWGDRVYEQYF. The CDR3, as DNA: TGCAACGCTACTTGGGGGGACAGAGTATACGAGCAGTACTTC.

This chain connects TRBV7-2 to TRBJ1-1; TRBD1 might be the D (5 bases). Trimming removed 5 bases from V and 3 bases from J, with 7 bases in between. CDR1 and CDR2 (germline): SGHTA, FQGNSA. The CDR3 has 12 amino acids. This chain's CDR3 is CASSEGYTEAFF. The CDR3 coding sequence is TGTGCCAGCAGCGAGGGGTACACTGAAGCTTTCTTT.

This clone was recorded only once. The chain is built from TRBV27 and TRBJ2-7, with D tentatively TRBD1 (5 bases). The CDR3 length is 15 residues. Looked up from germline, CDR1 is MNHEY and CDR2 is SMNVEV (reference sequence). V lost 3 bases and J lost 2, with 14 bases in between. As DNA, the CDR3 is TGTGCCAGCAGTTTTCCCGGCAGGGCGACCTACGAGCAGTACTTC. Encoded protein: CASSFPGRATYEQYF.

This clone was detected once. The rearrangement links TRBV6-1 to TRBJ1-5, with TRBD1 matching over 7 bases. The CDR3 contains 14 residues. Germline V CDR1 and CDR2: MNHNS, SASEGT. The ends lost 7 bases at V and 3 bases at J; junction bases unmatched: 6. CDR3 loop: CASNAGQVNQPQHF. Written as DNA, the CDR3 is TGTGCCAGCAACGCAGGACAGGTCAATCAGCCCCAGCATTTT.

This chain connects TRBV5-1 to TRBJ2-7; 7 bases are a match to TRBD2. V lost 1 base to trimming and J lost 3 bases; unmatched junction nucleotides: 4. From germline, CDR1 is SGHRS and CDR2 YFSETQ. This CDR3 has 14 residues. CDR3 loop: CASSLSSGNYEQYF. The CDR3 DNA reads as TGCGCCAGCAGCTTGTCTAGCGGAAACTACGAGCAGTACTTC. Together with reference TRBV5-1 and TRBJ2-7, the CDR3 gives the full variable domain: KAGVTQTPRYLIKTRGQQVTLSCSPISGHRSVSWYQQTPGQGLQFLFEYFSETQRNKGNFPGRFSGRQFSNSRSEMNVSTLELGDSALYLCASSLSSGNYEQYFGPGTRLTVT.

This sequence joins TRBV30 and TRBJ2-3; 7 bases are a match to TRBD1. Trimming removed 5 bases from V and 4 bases from J; junction bases left unmatched: 6. CDR3 length: 13 residues. Germline lookup yields CDR1 GTSNPN and CDR2 SVGIG (reference sequence). CDR3 bases: TGTGCCTGGTCGGTGACAGGGCCAGATACGCAGTATTTT. It specifies CAWSVTGPDTQYF.

The gene calls are TRBV5-1 and TRBJ2-7; D unresolved. Deletions cut 7 bases from V and 0 bases from J, with 8 bases between. Germline V CDR1 and CDR2: SGHRS, YFSETQ. There are 12 residues in the CDR3. The CDR3: CASSSLSYEQYF. CDR3 nucleotides: TGCGCCAGCTCGTCTCTCTCCTACGAGCAGTACTTC.